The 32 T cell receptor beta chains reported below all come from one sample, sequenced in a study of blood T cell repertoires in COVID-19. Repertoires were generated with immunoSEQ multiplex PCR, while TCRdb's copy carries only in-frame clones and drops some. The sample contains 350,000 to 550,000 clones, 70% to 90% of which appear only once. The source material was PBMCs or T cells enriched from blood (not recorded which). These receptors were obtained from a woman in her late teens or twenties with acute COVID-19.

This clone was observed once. Written as DNA, the CDR3 is TGTGCCAGTAGTATTGAGTTGGGGCGGGGACCCTACGAGCAGTACTTC. It codes for CASSIELGRGPYEQYF. The chain is built from TRBV19 and TRBJ2-7, with D perhaps matching TRBD2 (6 bases). The CDR3 runs 16 residues. Trimming left V 3 bases short and J 2 bases short, with 17 bases between. From germline, CDR1 is LNHDA and CDR2 SQIVND (reference sequence).

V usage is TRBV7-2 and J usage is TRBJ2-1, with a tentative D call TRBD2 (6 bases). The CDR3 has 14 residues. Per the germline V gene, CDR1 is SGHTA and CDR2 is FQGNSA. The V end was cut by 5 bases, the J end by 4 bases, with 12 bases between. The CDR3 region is CASSQGLPYNEQFF. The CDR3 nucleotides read TGTGCCAGCAGCCAGGGACTCCCTTACAATGAGCAGTTCTTC.

CDR3 DNA: TGTGCCAGCAGCCCCCGAGGCGATCAGCCCCAGCATTTT. Translating gives CASSPRGDQPQHF. The J gene is TRBJ1-5, the V gene TRBV11-2; no reliable D call. Germline V gene lookup returns CDR1 SGHAT and CDR2 FQNNGV. V shed 5 bases and J shed 5 bases, with 10 bases lying between them. This CDR3 comprises 13 residues. The variable domain in full, with the rest retrieved from reference TRBV11-2 and TRBJ1-5, is EAGVAQSPRYKIIEKRQSVAFWCNPISGHATLYWYQQILGQGPKLLIQFQNNGVVDDSQLPKDRFSAERLKGVDSTLKIQPAKLEDSAVYLCASSPRGDQPQHFGDGTRLSIL.

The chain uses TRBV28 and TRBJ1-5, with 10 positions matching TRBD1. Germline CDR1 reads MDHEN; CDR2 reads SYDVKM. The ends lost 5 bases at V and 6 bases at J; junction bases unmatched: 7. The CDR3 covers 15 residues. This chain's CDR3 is CASSAVTGGGQPQHF. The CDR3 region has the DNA TGTGCCAGCAGTGCGGTGACAGGGGGCGGTCAGCCCCAGCATTTT.

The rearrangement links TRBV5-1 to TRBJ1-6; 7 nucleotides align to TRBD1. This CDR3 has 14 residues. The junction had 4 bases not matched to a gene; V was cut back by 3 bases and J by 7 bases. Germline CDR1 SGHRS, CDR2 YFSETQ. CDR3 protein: CASSSDRENSPLHF. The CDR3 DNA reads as TGCGCCAGCAGCTCAGACAGGGAGAATTCACCCCTCCACTTT.

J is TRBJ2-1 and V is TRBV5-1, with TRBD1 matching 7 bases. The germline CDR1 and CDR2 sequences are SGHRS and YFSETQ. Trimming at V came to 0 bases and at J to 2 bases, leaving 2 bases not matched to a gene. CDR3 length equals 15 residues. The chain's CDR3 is CASSLAGQAYNEQFF. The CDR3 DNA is TGCGCCAGCAGCTTGGCTGGACAGGCCTACAATGAGCAGTTCTTC.

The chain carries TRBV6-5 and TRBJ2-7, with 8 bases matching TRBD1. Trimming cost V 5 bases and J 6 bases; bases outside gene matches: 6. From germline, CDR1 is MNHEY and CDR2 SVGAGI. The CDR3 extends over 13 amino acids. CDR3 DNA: TGTGCCAGCAGTCCGGACAGGGCCCGCGAGCAGTACTTC. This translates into CASSPDRAREQYF.

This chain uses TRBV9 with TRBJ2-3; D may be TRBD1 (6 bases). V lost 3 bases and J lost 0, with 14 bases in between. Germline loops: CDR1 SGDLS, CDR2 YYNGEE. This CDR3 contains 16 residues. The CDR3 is CASSAAGTTSTDTQYF. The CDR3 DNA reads TGTGCCAGCAGCGCCGCCGGGACAACTAGCACAGATACGCAGTATTTT. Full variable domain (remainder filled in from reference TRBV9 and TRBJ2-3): DSGVTQTPKHLITATGQRVTLRCSPRSGDLSVYWYQQSLDQGLQFLIQYYNGEERAKGNILERFSAQQFPDLHSELNLSSLELGDSALYFCASSAAGTTSTDTQYFGPGTRLTVL.

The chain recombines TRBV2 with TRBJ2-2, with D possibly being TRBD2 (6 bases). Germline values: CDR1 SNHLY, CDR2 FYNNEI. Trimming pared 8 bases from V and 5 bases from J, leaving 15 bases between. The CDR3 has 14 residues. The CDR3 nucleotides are TGTGCCAGCGCGCGGGGCTACACTACCGGGGAGCTGTTTTTT. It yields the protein CASARGYTTGELFF. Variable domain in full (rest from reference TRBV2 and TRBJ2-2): EPEVTQTPSHQVTQMGQEVILRCVPISNHLYFYWYRQILGQKVEFLVSFYNNEISEKSEIFDDQFSVERPDGSNFTLKIRSTKLEDSAMYFCASARGYTTGELFFGEGSRLTVL.

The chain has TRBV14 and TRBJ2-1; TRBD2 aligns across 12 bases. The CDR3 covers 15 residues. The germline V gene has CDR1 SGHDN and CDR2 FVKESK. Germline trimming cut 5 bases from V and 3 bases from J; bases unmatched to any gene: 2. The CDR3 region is CASSLLAGGYNEQFF. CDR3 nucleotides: TGTGCCAGCAGCTTACTAGCGGGGGGCTACAATGAGCAGTTCTTC.

The CDR3 bases are TGTGCCAGTAGTATAGATCGCAGGGTTGATACTGAAGCTTTCTTT. It is translated as CASSIDRRVDTEAFF. This chain connects TRBV19 to TRBJ1-1; TRBD1 is a possible D gene (5 bases). Germline CDR1 is LNHDA and CDR2 is SQIVND (reference sequence). The CDR3 runs 15 residues. The germline V and J ends were trimmed by 0 bases and 5 bases, with 13 bases remaining between them.

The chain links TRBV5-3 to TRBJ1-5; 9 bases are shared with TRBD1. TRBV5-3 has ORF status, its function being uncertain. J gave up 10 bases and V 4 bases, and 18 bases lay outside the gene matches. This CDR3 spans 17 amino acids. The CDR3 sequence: CARSISPGTGPGIPQHF. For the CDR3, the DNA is TGTGCCAGAAGCATTAGTCCCGGGACAGGGCCCGGGATCCCCCAGCATTTT.

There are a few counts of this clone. The CDR3 loop reads CASSPPSPLGYTF. In DNA form, the CDR3 reads TGTGCCAGCTCACCACCAAGCCCGCTGGGCTACACCTTC. The V and J genes are TRBV18 and TRBJ1-2; D is unresolved. CDR1 KGHSH and CDR2 LQKENI come from the germline V gene. Trimming shortened V by 0 bases and J by 8 bases, and 10 bases separated the two germline ends. This CDR3 contains 13 residues. The variable domain in full, completed from reference TRBV18 and TRBJ1-2, reads NAGVMQNPRHLVRRRGQEARLRCSPMKGHSHVYWYRQLPEEGLKFMVYLQKENIIDESGMPKERFSAEFPKEGPSILRIQQVVRGDSAAYFCASSPPSPLGYTFGSGTRLTVV.

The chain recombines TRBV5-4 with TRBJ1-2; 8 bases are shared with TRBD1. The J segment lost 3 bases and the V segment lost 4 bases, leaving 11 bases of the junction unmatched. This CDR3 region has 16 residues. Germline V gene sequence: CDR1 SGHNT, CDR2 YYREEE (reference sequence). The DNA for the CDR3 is TGTGCCAGCAGCCACACAACAGGGGGACCCCACTATGGCTACACCTTC. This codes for CASSHTTGGPHYGYTF.

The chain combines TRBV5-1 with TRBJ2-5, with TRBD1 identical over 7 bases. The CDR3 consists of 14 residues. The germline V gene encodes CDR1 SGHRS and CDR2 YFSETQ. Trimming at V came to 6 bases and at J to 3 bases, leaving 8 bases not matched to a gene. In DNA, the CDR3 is TGCGCCAGCAAAAGAGGACAGGCAGAAGAGACCCAGTACTTC. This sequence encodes CASKRGQAEETQYF.

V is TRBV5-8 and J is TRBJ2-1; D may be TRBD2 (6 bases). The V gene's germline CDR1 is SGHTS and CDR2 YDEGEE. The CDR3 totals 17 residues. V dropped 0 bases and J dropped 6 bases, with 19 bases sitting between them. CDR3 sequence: CASSLDWPAGTTNEQFF. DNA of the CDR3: TGTGCCAGCAGCTTGGATTGGCCCGCGGGAACCACCAATGAGCAGTTCTTC.

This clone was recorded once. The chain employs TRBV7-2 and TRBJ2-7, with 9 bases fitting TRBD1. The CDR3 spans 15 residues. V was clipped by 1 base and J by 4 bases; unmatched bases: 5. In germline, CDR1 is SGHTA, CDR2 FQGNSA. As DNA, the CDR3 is TGTGCCAGCAGCTTAGTGGGACAGGGTGGATACGAGCAGTACTTC. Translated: CASSLVGQGGYEQYF.

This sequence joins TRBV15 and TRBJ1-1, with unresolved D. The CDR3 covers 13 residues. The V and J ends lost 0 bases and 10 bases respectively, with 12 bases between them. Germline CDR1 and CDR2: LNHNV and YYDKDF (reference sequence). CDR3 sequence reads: CATSRDGEVGAFF. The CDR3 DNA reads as TGTGCCACCAGCAGAGACGGGGAAGTAGGAGCTTTCTTT. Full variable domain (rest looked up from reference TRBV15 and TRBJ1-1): DAMVIQNPRYQVTQFGKPVTLSCSQTLNHNVMYWYQQKSSQAPKLLFHYYDKDFNNEADTPDNFQSRRPNTSFCFLDIRSPGLGDTAMYLCATSRDGEVGAFFGQGTRLTVV.

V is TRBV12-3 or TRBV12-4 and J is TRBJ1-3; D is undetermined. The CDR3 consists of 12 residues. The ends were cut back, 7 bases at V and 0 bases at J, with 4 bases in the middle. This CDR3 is CASISSGNTIYF. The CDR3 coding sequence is TGTGCCAGCATCAGCTCTGGAAACACCATATATTTT.

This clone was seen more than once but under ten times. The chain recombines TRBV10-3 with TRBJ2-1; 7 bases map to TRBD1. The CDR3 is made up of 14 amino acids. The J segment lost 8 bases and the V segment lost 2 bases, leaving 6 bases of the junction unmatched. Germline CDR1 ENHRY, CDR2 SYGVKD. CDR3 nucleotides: TGTGCCATCAGTGAGAGGGGGCAGGGCGATGAGCAGTTCTTC. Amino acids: CAISERGQGDEQFF.

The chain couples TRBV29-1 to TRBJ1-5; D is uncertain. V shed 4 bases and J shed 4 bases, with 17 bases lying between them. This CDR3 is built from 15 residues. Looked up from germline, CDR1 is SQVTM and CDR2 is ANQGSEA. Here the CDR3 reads CSVAVGSPGNQPQHF. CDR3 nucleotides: TGCAGCGTTGCTGTTGGGTCGCCGGGGAATCAGCCCCAGCATTTT.

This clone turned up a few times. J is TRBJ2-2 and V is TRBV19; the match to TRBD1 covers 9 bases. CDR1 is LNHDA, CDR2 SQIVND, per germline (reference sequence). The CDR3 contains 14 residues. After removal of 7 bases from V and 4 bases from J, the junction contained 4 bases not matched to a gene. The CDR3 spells CASKRDRATGELFF. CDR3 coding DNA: TGTGCCAGTAAAAGGGACAGGGCCACCGGGGAGCTGTTTTTT.

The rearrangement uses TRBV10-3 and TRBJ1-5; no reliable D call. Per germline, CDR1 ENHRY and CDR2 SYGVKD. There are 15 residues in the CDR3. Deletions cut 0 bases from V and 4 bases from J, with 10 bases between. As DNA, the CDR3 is TGTGCCATCAGTGAGTCGGTCGATCGGAATCAGCCCCAGCATTTT. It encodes CAISESVDRNQPQHF.

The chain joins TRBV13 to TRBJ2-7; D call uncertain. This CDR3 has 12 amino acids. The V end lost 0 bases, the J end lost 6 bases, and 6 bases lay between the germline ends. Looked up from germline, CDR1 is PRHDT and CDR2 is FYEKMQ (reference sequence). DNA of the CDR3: TGTGCCAGCAGCTTAGGCCTCTCCGAGCAGTACTTC. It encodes CASSLGLSEQYF.

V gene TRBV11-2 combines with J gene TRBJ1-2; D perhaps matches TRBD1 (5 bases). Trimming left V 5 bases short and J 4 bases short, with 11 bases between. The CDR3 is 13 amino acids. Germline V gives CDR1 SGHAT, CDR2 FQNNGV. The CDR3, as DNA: TGTGCCAGCAGCCCCAGGGCCGCCTATGGCTACACCTTC. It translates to CASSPRAAYGYTF.

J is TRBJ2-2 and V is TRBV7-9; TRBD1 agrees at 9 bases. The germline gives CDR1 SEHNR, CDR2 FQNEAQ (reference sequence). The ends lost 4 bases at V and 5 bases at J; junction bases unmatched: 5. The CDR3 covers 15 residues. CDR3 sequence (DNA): TGTGCCAGCAGCTCCCGGGACAGGGAAACCGGGGAGCTGTTTTTT. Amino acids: CASSSRDRETGELFF.

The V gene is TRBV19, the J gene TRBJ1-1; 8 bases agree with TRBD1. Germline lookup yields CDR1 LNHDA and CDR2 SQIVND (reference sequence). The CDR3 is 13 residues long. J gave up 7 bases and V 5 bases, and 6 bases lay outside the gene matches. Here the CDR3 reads CASSADRVGEAFF. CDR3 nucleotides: TGTGCCAGTAGTGCGGACAGGGTCGGTGAAGCTTTCTTT.

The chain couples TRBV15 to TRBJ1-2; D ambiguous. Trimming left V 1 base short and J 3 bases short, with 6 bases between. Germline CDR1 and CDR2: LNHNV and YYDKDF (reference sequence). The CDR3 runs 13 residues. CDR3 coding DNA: TGTGCCACCAGCAGAGCTAGAGACTATGGCTACACCTTC. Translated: CATSRARDYGYTF.

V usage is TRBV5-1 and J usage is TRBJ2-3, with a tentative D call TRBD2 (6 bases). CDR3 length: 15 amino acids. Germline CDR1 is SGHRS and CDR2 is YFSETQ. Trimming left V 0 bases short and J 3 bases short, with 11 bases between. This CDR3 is CASSLEGRRTDTQYF. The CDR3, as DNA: TGCGCCAGCAGCTTGGAGGGGAGGAGGACAGATACGCAGTATTTT.

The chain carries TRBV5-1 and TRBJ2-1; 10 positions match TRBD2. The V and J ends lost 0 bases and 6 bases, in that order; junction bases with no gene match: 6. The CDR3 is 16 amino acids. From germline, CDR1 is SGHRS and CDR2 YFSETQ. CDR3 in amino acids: CASSLAAGGPRNEQFF. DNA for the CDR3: TGCGCCAGCAGCTTGGCAGCGGGGGGGCCCCGCAATGAGCAGTTCTTC. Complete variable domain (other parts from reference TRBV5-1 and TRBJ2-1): KAGVTQTPRYLIKTRGQQVTLSCSPISGHRSVSWYQQTPGQGLQFLFEYFSETQRNKGNFPGRFSGRQFSNSRSEMNVSTLELGDSALYLCASSLAAGGPRNEQFFGPGTRLTVL.

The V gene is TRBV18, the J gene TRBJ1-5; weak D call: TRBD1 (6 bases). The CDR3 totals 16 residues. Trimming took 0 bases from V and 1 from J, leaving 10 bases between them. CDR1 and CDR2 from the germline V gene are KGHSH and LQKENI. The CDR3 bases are TGTGCCAGCTCACCACCGGGTGGACAGAGCAATCAGCCCCAGCATTTT. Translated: CASSPPGGQSNQPQHF. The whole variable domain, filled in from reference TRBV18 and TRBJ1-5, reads NAGVMQNPRHLVRRRGQEARLRCSPMKGHSHVYWYRQLPEEGLKFMVYLQKENIIDESGMPKERFSAEFPKEGPSILRIQQVVRGDSAAYFCASSPPGGQSNQPQHFGDGTRLSIL.

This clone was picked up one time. Here the CDR3 DNA reads TGCGCCAGCAGCCAAGAACGGGACAAGTACGAAAAACTGTTTTTT. Translating gives CASSQERDKYEKLFF. The genes are TRBV4-1 and TRBJ1-4; tentatively, D is TRBD1 (6 bases). There are 15 residues in the CDR3. The germline gives CDR1 MGHRA, CDR2 YSYEKL. The ends were cut back, 0 bases at V and 8 bases at J, with 13 bases in the middle.